Shown below are 2 T cell receptor beta chains from a single sample sequenced in a study of monozygotic twins with inflammatory bowel disease. TCRdb re-called the 5' RACE reads and catalogs CDR3 proteins one per entry, DNA excluded. The sample table sets out 400,000 to 500,000 distinct CDR3 sequences. The specimen was blood. The receptors come from a human donor with ulcerative colitis or Crohn's disease, or a healthy co-twin of an affected twin (not recorded which).

V and J are TRBV7-2 and TRBJ2-7; TCRdb's D gene call, TRBD2, goes unchecked for lack of DNA. This CDR3 has 14 residues. Germline CDR1 SGHTA, CDR2 FQGNSA. The CDR3 reads CASSLEFRGDEQYF.

The chain joins TRBV21-1 to TRBJ2-3; TCRdb's assignment of TRBD1 cannot be checked, as there is no DNA. TRBV21-1 is a known pseudogene. The CDR3 is made up of 17 amino acids. The CDR3 is CASSIPGQGNFLDTQYF.